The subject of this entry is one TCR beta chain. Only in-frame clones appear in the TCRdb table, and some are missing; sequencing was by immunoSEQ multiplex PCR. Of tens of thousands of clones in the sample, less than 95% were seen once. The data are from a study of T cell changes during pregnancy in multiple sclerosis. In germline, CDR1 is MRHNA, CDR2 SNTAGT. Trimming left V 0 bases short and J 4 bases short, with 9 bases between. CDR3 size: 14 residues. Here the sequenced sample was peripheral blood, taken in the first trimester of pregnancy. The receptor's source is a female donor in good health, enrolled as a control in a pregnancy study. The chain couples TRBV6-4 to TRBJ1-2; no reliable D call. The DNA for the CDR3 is TGTGCCAGCAGTGACTCAGGAGTTCTCTATGGCTACACCTTC. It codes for CASSDSGVLYGYTF.